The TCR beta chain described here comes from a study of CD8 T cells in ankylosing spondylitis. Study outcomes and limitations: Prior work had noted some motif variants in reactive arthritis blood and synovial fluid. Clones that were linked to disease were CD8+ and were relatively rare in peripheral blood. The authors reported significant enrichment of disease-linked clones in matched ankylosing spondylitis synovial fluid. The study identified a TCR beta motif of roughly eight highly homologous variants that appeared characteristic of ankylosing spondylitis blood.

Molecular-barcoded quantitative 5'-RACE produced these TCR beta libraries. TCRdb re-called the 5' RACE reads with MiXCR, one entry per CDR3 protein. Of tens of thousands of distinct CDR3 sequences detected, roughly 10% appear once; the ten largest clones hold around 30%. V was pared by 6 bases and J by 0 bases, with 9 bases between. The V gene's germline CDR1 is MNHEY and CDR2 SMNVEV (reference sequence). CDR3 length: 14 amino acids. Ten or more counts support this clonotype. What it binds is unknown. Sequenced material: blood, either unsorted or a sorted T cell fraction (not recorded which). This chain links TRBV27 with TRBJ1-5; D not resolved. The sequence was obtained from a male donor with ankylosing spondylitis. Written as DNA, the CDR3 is TGTGCCAGCAGCCTAGAGGGTAGCAATCAGCCCCAGCATTTT. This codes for CASSLEGSNQPQHF.